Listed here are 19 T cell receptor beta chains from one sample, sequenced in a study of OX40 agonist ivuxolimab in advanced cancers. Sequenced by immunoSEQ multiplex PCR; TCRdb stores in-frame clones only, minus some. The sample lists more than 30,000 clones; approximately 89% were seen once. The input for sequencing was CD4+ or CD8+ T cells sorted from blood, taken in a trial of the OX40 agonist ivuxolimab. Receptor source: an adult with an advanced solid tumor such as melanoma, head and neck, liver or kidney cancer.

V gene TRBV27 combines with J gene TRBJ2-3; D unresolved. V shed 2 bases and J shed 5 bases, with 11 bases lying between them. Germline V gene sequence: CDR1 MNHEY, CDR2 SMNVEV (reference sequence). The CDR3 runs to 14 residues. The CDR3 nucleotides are TGTGCCAGCAGTTTAGTGCTCCCTCAAGATACGCAGTATTTT. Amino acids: CASSLVLPQDTQYF.

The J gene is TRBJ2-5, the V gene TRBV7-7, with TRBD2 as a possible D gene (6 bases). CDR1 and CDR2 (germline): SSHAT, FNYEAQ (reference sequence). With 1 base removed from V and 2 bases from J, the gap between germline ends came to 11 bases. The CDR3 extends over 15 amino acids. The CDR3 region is CASSLVVGGQETQYF. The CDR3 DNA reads TGTGCCAGCAGCTTAGTTGTAGGAGGGCAAGAGACCCAGTACTTC.

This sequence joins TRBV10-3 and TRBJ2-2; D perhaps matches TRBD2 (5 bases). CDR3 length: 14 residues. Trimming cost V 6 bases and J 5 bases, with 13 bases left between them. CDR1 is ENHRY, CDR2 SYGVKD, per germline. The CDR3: CAIRGSVGTGELFF. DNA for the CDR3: TGTGCCATCAGAGGGAGCGTGGGAACCGGGGAGCTGTTTTTT.

The CDR3 DNA follows: TGTGCCAGCAGCTTAGGGGGGAGAGTCTCCGAGCAGTACTTC. Residues: CASSLGGRVSEQYF. The chain carries TRBV11-3 and TRBJ2-7; the D call may be TRBD1 or TRBD2 (5 bases each). Trimming cost V 1 base and J 6 bases, with 13 bases left between them. This CDR3 has 14 amino acids. Germline V gene lookup returns CDR1 SGHNT and CDR2 YENEEA.

This chain's CDR3 is CASGLAPYNEQFF. The CDR3 nucleotides are TGTGCCAGCGGGCTAGCCCCCTACAATGAGCAGTTCTTC. V usage is TRBV6-6 and J usage is TRBJ2-1; TRBD2 might be the D (5 bases). The V and J ends lost 8 bases and 2 bases respectively, with 10 bases between them. The CDR3 contains 13 residues. Per germline, CDR1 MNHNY and CDR2 SVGAGI (reference sequence).

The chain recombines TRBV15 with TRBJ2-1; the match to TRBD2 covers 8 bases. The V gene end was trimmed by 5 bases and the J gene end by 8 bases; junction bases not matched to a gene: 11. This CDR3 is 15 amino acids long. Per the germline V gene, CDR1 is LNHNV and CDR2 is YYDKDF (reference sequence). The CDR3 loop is CATSPQNGRVYEQFF. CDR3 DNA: TGTGCCACCAGCCCCCAGAACGGGAGGGTCTATGAGCAGTTCTTC.

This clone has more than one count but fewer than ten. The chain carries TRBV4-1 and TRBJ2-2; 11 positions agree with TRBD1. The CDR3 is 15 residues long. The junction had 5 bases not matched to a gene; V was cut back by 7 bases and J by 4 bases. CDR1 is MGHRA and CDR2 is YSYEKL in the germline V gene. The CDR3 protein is CASTPGQGVTGELFF. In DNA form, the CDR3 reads TGCGCCAGCACCCCGGGACAGGGGGTCACCGGGGAGCTGTTTTTT.

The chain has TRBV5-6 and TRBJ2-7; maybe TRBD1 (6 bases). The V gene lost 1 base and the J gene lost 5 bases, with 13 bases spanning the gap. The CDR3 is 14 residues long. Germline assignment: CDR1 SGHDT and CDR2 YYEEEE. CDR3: CASSLSGAWNEQYF. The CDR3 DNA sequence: TGTGCCAGCAGCTTGTCAGGGGCCTGGAACGAGCAGTACTTC.

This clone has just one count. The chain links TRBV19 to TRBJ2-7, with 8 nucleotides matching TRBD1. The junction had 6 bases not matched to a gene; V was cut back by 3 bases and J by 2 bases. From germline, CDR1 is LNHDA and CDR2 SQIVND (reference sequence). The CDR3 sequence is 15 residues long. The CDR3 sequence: CASSIRTGPPYEQYF. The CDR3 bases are TGTGCCAGTAGTATCCGGACAGGGCCCCCCTACGAGCAGTACTTC.

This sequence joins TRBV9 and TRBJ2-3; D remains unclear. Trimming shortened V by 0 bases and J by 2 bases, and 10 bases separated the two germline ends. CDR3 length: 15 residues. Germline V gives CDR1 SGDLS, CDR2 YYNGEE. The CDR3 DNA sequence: TGTGCCAGCAGCGTAGTGGGTAAAGTCACAGATACGCAGTATTTT. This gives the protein CASSVVGKVTDTQYF. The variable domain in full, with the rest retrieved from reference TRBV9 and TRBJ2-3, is DSGVTQTPKHLITATGQRVTLRCSPRSGDLSVYWYQQSLDQGLQFLIQYYNGEERAKGNILERFSAQQFPDLHSELNLSSLELGDSALYFCASSVVGKVTDTQYFGPGTRLTVL.

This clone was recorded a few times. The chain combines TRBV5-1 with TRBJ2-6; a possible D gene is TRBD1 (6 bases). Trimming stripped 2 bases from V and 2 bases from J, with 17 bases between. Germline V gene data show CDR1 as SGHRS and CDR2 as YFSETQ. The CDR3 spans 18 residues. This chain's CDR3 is CASSLQGPPGPGANVLTF. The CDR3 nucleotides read TGCGCCAGCAGCTTACAGGGCCCACCAGGGCCTGGGGCCAACGTCCTGACTTTC.

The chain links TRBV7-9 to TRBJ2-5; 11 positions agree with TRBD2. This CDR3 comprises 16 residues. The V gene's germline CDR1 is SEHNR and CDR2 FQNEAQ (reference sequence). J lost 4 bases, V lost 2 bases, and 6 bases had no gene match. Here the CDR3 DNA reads TGTGCCAGCAGCTTACTCGGTCTAGCGGGAGGAGAGACCCAGTACTTC. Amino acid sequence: CASSLLGLAGGETQYF.

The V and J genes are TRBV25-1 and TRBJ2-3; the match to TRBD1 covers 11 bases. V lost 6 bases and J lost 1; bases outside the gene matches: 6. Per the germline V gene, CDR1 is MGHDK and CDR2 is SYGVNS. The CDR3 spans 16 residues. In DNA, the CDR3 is TGTGCCAGCAGCCGGACAGGGGGCGGCGGCACAGATACGCAGTATTTT. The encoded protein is CASSRTGGGGTDTQYF.

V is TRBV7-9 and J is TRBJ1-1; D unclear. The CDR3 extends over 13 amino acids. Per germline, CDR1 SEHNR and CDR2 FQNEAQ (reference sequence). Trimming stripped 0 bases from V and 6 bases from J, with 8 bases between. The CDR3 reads CASSLASWAEAFF. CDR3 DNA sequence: TGTGCCAGCAGCTTAGCGTCGTGGGCTGAAGCTTTCTTT.

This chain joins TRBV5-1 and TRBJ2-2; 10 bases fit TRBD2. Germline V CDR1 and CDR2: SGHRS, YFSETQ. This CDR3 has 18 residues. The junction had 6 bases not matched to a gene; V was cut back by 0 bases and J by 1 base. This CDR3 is CASSLGITSGKNTGELFF. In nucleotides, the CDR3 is TGCGCCAGCAGCTTGGGTATTACTAGCGGGAAGAACACCGGGGAGCTGTTTTTT.

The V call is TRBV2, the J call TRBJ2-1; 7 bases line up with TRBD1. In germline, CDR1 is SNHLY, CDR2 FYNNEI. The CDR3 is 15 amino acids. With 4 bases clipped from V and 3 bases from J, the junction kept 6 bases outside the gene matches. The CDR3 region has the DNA TGTGCCAGCAGTGGCGAGACAGGGCTCTACAATGAGCAGTTCTTC. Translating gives CASSGETGLYNEQFF.

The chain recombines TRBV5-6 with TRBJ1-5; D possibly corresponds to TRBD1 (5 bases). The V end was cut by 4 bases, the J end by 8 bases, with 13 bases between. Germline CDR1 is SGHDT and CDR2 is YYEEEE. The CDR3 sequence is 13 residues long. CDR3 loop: CASSTRGGEPQHF. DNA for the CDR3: TGTGCCAGCAGCACACGGGGGGGTGAGCCCCAGCATTTT. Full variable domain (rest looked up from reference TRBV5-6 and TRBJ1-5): DAGVTQSPTHLIKTRGQQVTLRCSPKSGHDTVSWYQQALGQGPQFIFQYYEEEERQRGNFPDRFSGHQFPNYSSELNVNALLLGDSALYLCASSTRGGEPQHFGDGTRLSIL.

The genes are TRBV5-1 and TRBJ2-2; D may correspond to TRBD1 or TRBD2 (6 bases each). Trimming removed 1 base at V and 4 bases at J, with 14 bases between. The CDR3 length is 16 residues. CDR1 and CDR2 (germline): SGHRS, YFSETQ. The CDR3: CASSLTGGKSTGELFF. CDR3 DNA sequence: TGCGCCAGCAGCTTGACCGGGGGCAAGAGCACCGGGGAGCTGTTTTTT. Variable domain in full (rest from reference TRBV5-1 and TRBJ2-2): KAGVTQTPRYLIKTRGQQVTLSCSPISGHRSVSWYQQTPGQGLQFLFEYFSETQRNKGNFPGRFSGRQFSNSRSEMNVSTLELGDSALYLCASSLTGGKSTGELFFGEGSRLTVL.

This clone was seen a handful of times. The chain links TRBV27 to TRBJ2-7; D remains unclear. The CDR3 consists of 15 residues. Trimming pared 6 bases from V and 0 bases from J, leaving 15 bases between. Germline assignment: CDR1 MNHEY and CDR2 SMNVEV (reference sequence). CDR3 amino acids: CASSPYWVSSYEQYF. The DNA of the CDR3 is TGTGCCAGCAGCCCTTACTGGGTTAGCTCCTACGAGCAGTACTTC.